The 10 T cell receptor beta chains given below trace back to one sample, sequenced in a study of blood T cell repertoires in COVID-19. Clones were read by immunoSEQ multiplex PCR, and TCRdb kept only the in-frame ones, dropping some. The data show some 200,000 clones, 85% to 90% seen once. The specimen was peripheral blood. These receptors were collected from an older man with acute or convalescent COVID-19.

This clone has a handful of counts. The same CDR3 arises from other DNA sequences in this sample as well. J is TRBJ2-1 and V is TRBV7-9; TRBD1 is a possible D gene (6 bases). The length of the CDR3 is 13 residues. CDR1 and CDR2 from the germline V gene are SEHNR and FQNEAQ (reference sequence). Trimming pared 1 base from V and 7 bases from J, leaving 8 bases between. The CDR3 DNA reads TGTGCCAGCAGCTTAGTAGGGGGAAATGAGCAGTTCTTC. Translation: CASSLVGGNEQFF. The full variable domain, its missing parts supplied by reference TRBV7-9 and TRBJ2-1, is DTGVSQNPRHKITKRGQNVTFRCDPISEHNRLYWYRQTLGQGPEFLTYFQNEAQLEKSRLLSDRFSAERPKGSFSTLEIQRTEQGDSAMYLCASSLVGGNEQFFGPGTRLTVL.

The rearrangement joins TRBV5-6 to TRBJ2-5, with 8 positions matching TRBD2. From germline, CDR1 is SGHDT and CDR2 YYEEEE. The CDR3 runs to 17 residues. Trimming took 4 bases from V and 7 from J; bases not matched to a gene: 18. The CDR3 region has the DNA TGTGCCAGCAGCATCTCACAGGGTCTGGGCGGGAGGAGGACCCAGTACTTC. Translation: CASSISQGLGGRRTQYF.

The chain couples TRBV7-2 to TRBJ2-1, with 8 bases lining up with TRBD1. The J segment lost 8 bases and the V segment lost 5 bases, leaving 11 bases of the junction unmatched. The CDR3 totals 15 residues. Germline V gene sequence: CDR1 SGHTA, CDR2 FQGNSA. The CDR3 region has the DNA TGTGCCAGCAGCCTAGGCGCGACAGGGGCATATGAGCAGTTCTTC. This gives the protein CASSLGATGAYEQFF.

The chain links TRBV6-2 or TRBV6-3 to TRBJ2-1; 12 nucleotides match TRBD2. CDR3 length equals 15 residues. Germline trimming cut 5 bases from V and 6 bases from J; bases unmatched to any gene: 5. CDR1 and CDR2 from the germline V gene are MNHEY and SVGEGT. The CDR3, as DNA: TGTGCCAGCAGTACGATACTAGCGGGAGGCAATGAGCAGTTCTTC. Translated, it gives CASSTILAGGNEQFF.

In nucleotides, the CDR3 is TGTGCCAGTAGGAGCGGGAGTACCTACAATGAGCAGTTCTTC. Residues: CASRSGSTYNEQFF. This sequence joins TRBV19 and TRBJ2-1; 8 nucleotides align to TRBD2. Germline CDR1 and CDR2: LNHDA and SQIVND (reference sequence). Trimming removed 6 bases from V and 2 bases from J; junction bases left unmatched: 3. This CDR3 comprises 14 residues.

The gene calls are TRBV3-1 (or the pseudogene TRBV3-2) and TRBJ2-7; weak D call: TRBD2 (5 bases). CDR1 and CDR2 from the germline V gene are LGHDT and YNNKEL (reference sequence). Between the trimmed V and J ends, which lost 7 bases and 5 bases, there was a span of 12 bases. The CDR3 length is 12 residues. CDR3 residues: CASNPSIHEQYV. The CDR3 bases are TGTGCCAGCAATCCTAGCATCCACGAGCAGTACGTC.

The chain combines TRBV7-9 with TRBJ2-7, with 10 positions matching TRBD2. Germline V gene sequence: CDR1 SEHNR, CDR2 FQNEAQ (reference sequence). CDR3 length: 15 amino acids. J was trimmed by 2 bases and V by 4 bases; bases with no gene match: 5. Written as DNA, the CDR3 is TGTGCCAGCAGCTCAAGGACTAGCGGAGCCTACGAGCAGTACGTC. Its translation is CASSSRTSGAYEQYV.

This clone was counted once. The V gene is TRBV29-1, the J gene TRBJ2-1; D is unresolved. Trimming took 5 bases from V and 0 from J, leaving 11 bases between them. Germline V lookup: CDR1 SQVTM, CDR2 ANQGSEA. This CDR3 comprises 14 residues. This CDR3 is CSVSVGSSYNEQFF. CDR3 DNA sequence: TGCAGCGTTTCGGTGGGCTCCTCCTACAATGAGCAGTTCTTC.

This chain connects TRBV6-4 to TRBJ2-7, with D perhaps TRBD1 (9 bases). The CDR3 has 14 residues. In germline, CDR1 is MRHNA, CDR2 SNTAGT. The V end lost 10 bases, the J end lost 2 bases, and 18 bases lay between the germline ends. Here the CDR3 DNA reads TGTGCCACCGGGGGGGGGACAGGGACCTACGAGCAGTACGTC. Translation gives CATGGGTGTYEQYV.

J is TRBJ2-1 and V is TRBV11-3; 15 bases map to TRBD2. This CDR3 spans 18 amino acids. The V gene's germline CDR1 is SGHNT and CDR2 YENEEA. Trimming removed 5 bases from V and 1 base from J; junction bases left unmatched: 6. The CDR3 nucleotides read TGTGCCAGCAGCCCCGGGACTAGCGGGGGGTGGTCCTACAATGAGCAGTTCTTC. Translating gives CASSPGTSGGWSYNEQFF.